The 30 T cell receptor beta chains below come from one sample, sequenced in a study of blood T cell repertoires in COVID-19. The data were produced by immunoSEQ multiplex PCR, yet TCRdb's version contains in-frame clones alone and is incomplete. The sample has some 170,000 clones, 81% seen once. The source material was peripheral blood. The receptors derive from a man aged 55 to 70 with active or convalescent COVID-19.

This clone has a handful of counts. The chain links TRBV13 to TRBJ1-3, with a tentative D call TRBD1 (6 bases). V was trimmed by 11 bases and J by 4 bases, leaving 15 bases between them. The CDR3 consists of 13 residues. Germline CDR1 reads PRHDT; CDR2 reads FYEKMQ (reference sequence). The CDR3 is CASAPQGGNTIYF. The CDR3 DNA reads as TGTGCCTCTGCCCCGCAGGGGGGAAACACCATATATTTT.

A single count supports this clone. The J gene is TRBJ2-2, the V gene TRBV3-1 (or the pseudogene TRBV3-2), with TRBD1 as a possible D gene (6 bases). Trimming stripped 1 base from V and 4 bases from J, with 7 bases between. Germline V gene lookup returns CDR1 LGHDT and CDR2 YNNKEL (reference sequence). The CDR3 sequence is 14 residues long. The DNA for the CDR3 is TGTGCCAGCAGCCAAGTAGGGGGCACCGGGGAGCTGTTTTTT. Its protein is CASSQVGGTGELFF.

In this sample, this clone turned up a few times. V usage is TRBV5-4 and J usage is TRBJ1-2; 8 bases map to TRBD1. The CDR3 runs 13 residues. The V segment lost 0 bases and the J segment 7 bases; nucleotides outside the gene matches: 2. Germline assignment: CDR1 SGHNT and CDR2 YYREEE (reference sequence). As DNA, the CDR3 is TGTGCCAGCAGCTTGGGACAGGGGTTTGGCTACACCTTC. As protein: CASSLGQGFGYTF.

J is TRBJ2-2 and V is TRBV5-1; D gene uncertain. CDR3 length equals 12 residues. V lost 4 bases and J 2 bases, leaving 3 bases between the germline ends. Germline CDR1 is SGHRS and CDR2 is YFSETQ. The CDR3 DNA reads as TGCGCCAGCAGCGTAAACACCGGGGAGCTGTTTTTT. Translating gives CASSVNTGELFF.

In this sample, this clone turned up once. For the CDR3, the DNA is TGTGCCAGCAGCCCCGACAGGGGGTCTCTCGAGCAGTACTTC. It encodes CASSPDRGSLEQYF. The chain joins TRBV7-2 to TRBJ2-7; 9 positions agree with TRBD1. Per the germline V gene, CDR1 is SGHTA and CDR2 is FQGNSA. V was clipped by 5 bases and J by 6 bases; unmatched bases: 8. The CDR3 is made up of 14 amino acids.

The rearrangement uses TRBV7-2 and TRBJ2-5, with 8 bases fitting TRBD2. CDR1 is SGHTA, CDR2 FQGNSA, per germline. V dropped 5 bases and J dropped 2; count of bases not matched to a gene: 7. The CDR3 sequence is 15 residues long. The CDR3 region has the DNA TGTGCCAGCAGCCCCAGAAGCGGGGGACAAGAGACCCAGTACTTC. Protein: CASSPRSGGQETQYF. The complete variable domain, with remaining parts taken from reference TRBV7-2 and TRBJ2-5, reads GAGVSQSPSNKVTEKGKDVELRCDPISGHTALYWYRQSLGQGLEFLIYFQGNSAPDKSGLPSDRFSAERTGGSVSTLTIQRTQQEDSAVYLCASSPRSGGQETQYFGPGTRLLVL.

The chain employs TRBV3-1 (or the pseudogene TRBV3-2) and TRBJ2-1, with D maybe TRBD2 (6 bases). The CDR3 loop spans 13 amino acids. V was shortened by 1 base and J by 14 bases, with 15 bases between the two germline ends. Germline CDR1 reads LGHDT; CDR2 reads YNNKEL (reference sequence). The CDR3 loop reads CASSQVEGTVKFF. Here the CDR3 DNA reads TGTGCCAGCAGCCAAGTGGAGGGCACAGTTAAGTTCTTC.

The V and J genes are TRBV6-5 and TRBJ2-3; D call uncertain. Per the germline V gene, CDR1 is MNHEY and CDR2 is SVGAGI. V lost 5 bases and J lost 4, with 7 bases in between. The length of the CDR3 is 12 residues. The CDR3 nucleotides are TGTGCCAGCAGTCGAAGCGCAGATACGCAGTATTTT. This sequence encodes CASSRSADTQYF.

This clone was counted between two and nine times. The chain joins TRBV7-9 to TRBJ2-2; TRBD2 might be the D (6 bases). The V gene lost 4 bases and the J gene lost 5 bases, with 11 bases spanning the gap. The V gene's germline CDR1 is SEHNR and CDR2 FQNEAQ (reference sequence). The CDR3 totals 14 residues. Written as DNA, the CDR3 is TGTGCCAGCAGCTACGGGAGAGAGACCGGGGAGCTGTTTTTT. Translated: CASSYGRETGELFF.

The CDR3 reads CASIYGGTRDNQPQHF. CDR3 bases: TGTGCCAGCATCTACGGAGGCACAAGGGACAATCAGCCCCAGCATTTT. The V and J genes are TRBV6-6 and TRBJ1-5; D remains ambiguous. Per the germline V gene, CDR1 is MNHNY and CDR2 is SVGAGI (reference sequence). The CDR3 spans 16 residues. With 7 bases removed from V and 3 bases from J, the gap between germline ends came to 19 bases.

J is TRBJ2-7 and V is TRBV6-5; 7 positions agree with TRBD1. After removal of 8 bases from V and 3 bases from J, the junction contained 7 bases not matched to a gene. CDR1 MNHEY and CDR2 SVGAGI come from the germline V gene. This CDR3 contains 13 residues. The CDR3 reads CASFAGGVYEQYF. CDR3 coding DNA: TGTGCCAGCTTCGCAGGGGGTGTCTACGAGCAGTACTTC.

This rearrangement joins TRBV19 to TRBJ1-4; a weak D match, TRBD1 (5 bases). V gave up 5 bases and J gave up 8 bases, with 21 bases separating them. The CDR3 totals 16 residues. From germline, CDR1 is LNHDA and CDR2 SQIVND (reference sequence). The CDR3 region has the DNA TGTGCCAGTAGTCCTTTCTCGACAGTCTTAGGGGAAAAACTGTTTTTT. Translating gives CASSPFSTVLGEKLFF.

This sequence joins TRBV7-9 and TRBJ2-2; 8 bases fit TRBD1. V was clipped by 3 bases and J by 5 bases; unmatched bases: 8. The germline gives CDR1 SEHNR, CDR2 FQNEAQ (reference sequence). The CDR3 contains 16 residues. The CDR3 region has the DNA TGTGCCAGCAGCTTCCCCGGACAGGGCCATACCGGGGAGCTGTTTTTT. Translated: CASSFPGQGHTGELFF. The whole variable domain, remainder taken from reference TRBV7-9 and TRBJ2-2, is DTGVSQNPRHKITKRGQNVTFRCDPISEHNRLYWYRQTLGQGPEFLTYFQNEAQLEKSRLLSDRFSAERPKGSFSTLEIQRTEQGDSAMYLCASSFPGQGHTGELFFGEGSRLTVL.

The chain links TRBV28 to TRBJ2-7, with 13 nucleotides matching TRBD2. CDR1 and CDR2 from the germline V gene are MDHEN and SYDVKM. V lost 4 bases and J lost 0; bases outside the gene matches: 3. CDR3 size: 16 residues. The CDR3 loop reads CASSSRTSGSSYEQYF. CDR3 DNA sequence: TGTGCCAGCAGTTCAAGGACTAGCGGGAGCTCCTACGAGCAGTACTTC.

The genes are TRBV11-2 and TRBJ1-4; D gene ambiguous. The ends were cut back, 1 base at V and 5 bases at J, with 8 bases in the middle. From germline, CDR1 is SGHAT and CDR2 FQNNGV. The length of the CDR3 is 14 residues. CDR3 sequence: CASSLGGPNEKLFF. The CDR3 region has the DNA TGTGCCAGCAGCTTAGGAGGTCCGAATGAAAAACTGTTTTTT.

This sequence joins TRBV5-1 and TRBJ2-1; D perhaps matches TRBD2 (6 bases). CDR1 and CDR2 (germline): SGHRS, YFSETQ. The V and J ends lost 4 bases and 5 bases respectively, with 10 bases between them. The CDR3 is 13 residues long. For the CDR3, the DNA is TGCGCCAGCAGCAGGGGACTTGACAATGAGCAGTTCTTC. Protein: CASSRGLDNEQFF.

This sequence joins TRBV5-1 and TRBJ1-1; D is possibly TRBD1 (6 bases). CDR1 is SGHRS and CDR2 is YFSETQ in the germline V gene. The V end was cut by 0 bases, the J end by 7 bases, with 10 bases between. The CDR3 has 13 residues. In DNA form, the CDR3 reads TGCGCCAGCAGCTTGGCAGGGGCCCGTGAAGCTTTCTTT. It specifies CASSLAGAREAFF.

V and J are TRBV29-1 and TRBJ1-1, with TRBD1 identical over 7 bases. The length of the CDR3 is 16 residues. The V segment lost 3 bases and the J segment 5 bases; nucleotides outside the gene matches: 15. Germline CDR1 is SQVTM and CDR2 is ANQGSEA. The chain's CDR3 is CSVDSSFPGQRTEAFF. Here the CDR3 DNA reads TGCAGCGTTGATAGCTCATTCCCGGGACAGCGAACTGAAGCTTTCTTT. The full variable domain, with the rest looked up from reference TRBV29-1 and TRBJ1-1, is SAVISQKPSRDICQRGTSLTIQCQVDSQVTMMFWYRQQPGQSLTLIATANQGSEATYESGFVIDKFPISRPNLTFSTLTVSNMSPEDSSIYLCSVDSSFPGQRTEAFFGQGTRLTVV.

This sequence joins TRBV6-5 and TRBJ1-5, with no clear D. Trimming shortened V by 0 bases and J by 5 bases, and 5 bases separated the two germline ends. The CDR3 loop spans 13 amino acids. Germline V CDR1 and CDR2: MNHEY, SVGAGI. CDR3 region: CASSYSRDQPQHF. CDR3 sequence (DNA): TGTGCCAGCAGTTACTCACGGGATCAGCCCCAGCATTTT.

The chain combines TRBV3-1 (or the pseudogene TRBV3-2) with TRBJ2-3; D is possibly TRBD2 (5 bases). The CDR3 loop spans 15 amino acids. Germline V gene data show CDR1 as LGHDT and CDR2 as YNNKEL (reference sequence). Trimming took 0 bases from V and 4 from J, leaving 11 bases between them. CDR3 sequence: CASSQERLAPDTQYF. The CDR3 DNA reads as TGTGCCAGCAGCCAAGAGCGTCTAGCCCCAGATACGCAGTATTTT.

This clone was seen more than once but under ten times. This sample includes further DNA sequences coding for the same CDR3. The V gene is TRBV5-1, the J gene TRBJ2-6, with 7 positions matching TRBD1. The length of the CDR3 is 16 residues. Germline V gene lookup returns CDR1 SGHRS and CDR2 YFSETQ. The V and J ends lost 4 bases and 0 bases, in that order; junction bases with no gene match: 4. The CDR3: CASSRGQPSGANVLTF. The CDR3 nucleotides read TGCGCCAGCAGCAGGGGACAGCCCTCTGGGGCCAACGTCCTGACTTTC.

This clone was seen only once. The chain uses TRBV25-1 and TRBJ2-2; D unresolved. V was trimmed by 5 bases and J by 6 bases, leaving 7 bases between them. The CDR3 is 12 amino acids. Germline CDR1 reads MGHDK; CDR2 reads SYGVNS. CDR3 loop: CASSRLSGELFF. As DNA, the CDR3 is TGTGCCAGCAGTCGGTTATCCGGGGAGCTGTTTTTT.

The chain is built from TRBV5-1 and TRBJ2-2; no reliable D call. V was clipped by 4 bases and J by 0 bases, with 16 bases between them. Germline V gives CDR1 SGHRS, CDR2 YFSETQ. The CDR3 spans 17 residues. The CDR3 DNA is TGCGCCAGCAGCATCACCAACTTGTACGCGAACACCGGGGAGCTGTTTTTT. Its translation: CASSITNLYANTGELFF.

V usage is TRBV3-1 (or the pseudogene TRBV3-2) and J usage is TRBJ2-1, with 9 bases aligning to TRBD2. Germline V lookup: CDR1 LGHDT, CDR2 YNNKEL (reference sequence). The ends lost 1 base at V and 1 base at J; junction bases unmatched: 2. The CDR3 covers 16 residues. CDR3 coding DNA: TGTGCCAGCAGCCAAGGTCTAGCGGGGTCCTACAATGAGCAGTTCTTC. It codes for CASSQGLAGSYNEQFF.

CDR3 protein: CASSLTENTEAFF. The CDR3 coding sequence is TGTGCCAGCTCGCTTACAGAGAACACTGAAGCTTTCTTT. The J gene is TRBJ1-1, the V gene TRBV18; D gene ambiguous. Germline assignment: CDR1 KGHSH and CDR2 LQKENI. The CDR3 totals 13 residues. V lost 6 bases to trimming and J lost 1 base, with 9 bases between them. The complete variable domain, with remaining parts taken from reference TRBV18 and TRBJ1-1, reads NAGVMQNPRHLVRRRGQEARLRCSPMKGHSHVYWYRQLPEEGLKFMVYLQKENIIDESGMPKERFSAEFPKEGPSILRIQQVVRGDSAAYFCASSLTENTEAFFGQGTRLTVV.

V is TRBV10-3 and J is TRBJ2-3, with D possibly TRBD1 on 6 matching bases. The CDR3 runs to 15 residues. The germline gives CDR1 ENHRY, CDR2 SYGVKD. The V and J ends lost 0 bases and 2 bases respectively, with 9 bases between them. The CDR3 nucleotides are TGTGCCATCAGTGAGTCGGCAGGGGCCACAGATACGCAGTATTTT. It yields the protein CAISESAGATDTQYF.

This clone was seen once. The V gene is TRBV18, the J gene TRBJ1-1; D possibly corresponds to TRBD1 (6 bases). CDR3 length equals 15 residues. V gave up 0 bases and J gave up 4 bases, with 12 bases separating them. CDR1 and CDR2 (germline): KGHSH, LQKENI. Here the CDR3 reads CASSPPQGPGTEAFF. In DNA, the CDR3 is TGTGCCAGCTCACCACCTCAGGGGCCGGGCACTGAAGCTTTCTTT.

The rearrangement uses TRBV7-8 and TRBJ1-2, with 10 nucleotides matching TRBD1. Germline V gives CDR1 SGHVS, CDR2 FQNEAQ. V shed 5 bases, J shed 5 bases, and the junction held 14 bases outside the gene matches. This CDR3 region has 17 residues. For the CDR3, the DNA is TGTGCCAGCAGCGTTAGGGCCGCCGGGACAGGGGTTTATGGCTACACCTTC. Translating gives CASSVRAAGTGVYGYTF.

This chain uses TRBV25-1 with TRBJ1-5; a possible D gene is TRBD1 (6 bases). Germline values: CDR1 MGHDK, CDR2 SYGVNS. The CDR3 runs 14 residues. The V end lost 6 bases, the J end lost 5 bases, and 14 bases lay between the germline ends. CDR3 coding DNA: TGTGCCAGCAGAGAAACAGGGTGGTATCAGCCCCAGCATTTT. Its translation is CASRETGWYQPQHF.

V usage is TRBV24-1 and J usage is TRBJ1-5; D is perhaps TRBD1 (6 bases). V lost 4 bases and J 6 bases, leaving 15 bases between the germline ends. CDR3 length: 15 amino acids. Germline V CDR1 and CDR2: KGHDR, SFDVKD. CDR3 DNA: TGTGCCACCAGTGACGGGACATCGGTAGGTCAGCCCCAGCATTTT. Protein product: CATSDGTSVGQPQHF.